One sample yielded the 11 T cell receptor beta chains listed below, sequenced in a study of response to subunit inactivated influenza vaccine. TCRdb passed the RT-PCR reads through MiXCR, listing each CDR3 protein once. The repertoire holds just under 550,000 distinct CDR3 sequences, with less than 25% as singletons. This sample was also put to use in a study of T cells expressing NK-cell markers. In that study: For TCR beta, cDNA was produced by 5'RACE template switching with UMIs.

Material: CD4+ T cells sorted from PBMCs, obtained about 13 days after vaccination. These receptor sequences come from a man in his forties or fifties who received an inactivated influenza vaccine.

There are many counts of this clonotype. The rearrangement joins TRBV20-1 to TRBJ2-5, with no clear D. The CDR3 contains 12 residues. Trimming cost V 3 bases and J 3 bases, with 8 bases left between them. Per germline, CDR1 DFQATT and CDR2 SNEGSKA (reference sequence). The CDR3 loop reads CSARGPEETQYF. CDR3 coding DNA: TGCAGTGCTAGGGGCCCCGAAGAGACCCAGTACTTC.

On this clonotype: At one end, the junction sequence differs from germline, possibly due to a read error. The V call is TRBV30, the J call TRBJ2-1, with D maybe TRBD2 (6 bases). CDR3 length: 14 residues. Germline V gene data show CDR1 as GTSNPN and CDR2 as SVGIG (reference sequence). The CDR3 bases are TGTGCATGGAGGCGGGGAGGACCCTACAATGAGCAGTTCTTC. Amino acids: CAWRRGGPYNEQFF. Variable domain in full (rest from reference TRBV30 and TRBJ2-1): SQTIHQWPATLVQPVGSPLSLECTVEGTSNPNLYWYRQAAGRGLQLLFYSVGIGQISSEVPQNLSASRPQDRQFILSSKKLLLSDSGFYLCAWRRGGPYNEQFFGPGTRLTVL.

V usage is TRBV20-1 and J usage is TRBJ2-5; D is possibly TRBD1 (6 bases). The length of the CDR3 is 14 residues. Trimming removed 4 bases at V and 3 bases at J, with 15 bases between. Per germline, CDR1 DFQATT and CDR2 SNEGSKA (reference sequence). The CDR3, as DNA: TGCAGTGCTACCCGGGACACTGGAGAAGAGACCCAGTACTTC. Protein: CSATRDTGEETQYF.

The V gene is TRBV12-3 or TRBV12-4, the J gene TRBJ2-5; D may be TRBD2 (6 bases). With 3 bases removed from V and 5 bases from J, the gap between germline ends came to 16 bases. The CDR3 spans 15 residues. CDR3 nucleotides: TGTGCCAGCAGTTTCTCACGGGGGTCTGGGGAGACCCAGTACTTC. Translating gives CASSFSRGSGETQYF.

This chain connects TRBV7-2 to TRBJ2-5, with D unclear. Germline loops: CDR1 SGHTA, CDR2 FQGNSA. V shed 6 bases and J shed 4 bases, with 15 bases lying between them. The CDR3 consists of 14 residues. The CDR3 is CASRVTGGSETQYF. DNA of the CDR3: TGTGCCAGCAGGGTGACTGGTGGGTCAGAGACCCAGTACTTC.

The CDR3, as DNA: TGTGCCATCAGTGATGGAGCTCAAGAGACCCAGTACTTC. Translated, it gives CAISDGAQETQYF. The genes are TRBV10-3 and TRBJ2-5; unclear D gene. The germline CDR1 and CDR2 sequences are ENHRY and SYGVKD. The CDR3 length is 13 residues. V lost 3 bases and J lost 2, with 7 bases in between.

This clonotype appeared a few times. V is TRBV12-3 or TRBV12-4 and J is TRBJ2-5; a possible D gene is TRBD2 (7 bases). Trimming shortened V by 3 bases and J by 5 bases, and 16 bases separated the two germline ends. The CDR3 runs 15 residues. CDR3 amino acids: CASSLLGGGRETQYF. In DNA form, the CDR3 reads TGTGCCAGCAGTTTGCTCGGCGGGGGCCGGGAGACCCAGTACTTC.

CDR3 sequence: CAISEALEAAFF. As DNA, the CDR3 is TGTGCCATCAGTGAGGCTCTGGAAGCGGCTTTCTTT. The J gene is TRBJ1-1, the V gene TRBV10-3; D is unresolved. The CDR3 covers 12 residues. Germline V gives CDR1 ENHRY, CDR2 SYGVKD. Trimming removed 2 bases at V and 11 bases at J, with 12 bases between.

The sample holds a few counts of this clonotype. CDR3 DNA sequence: TGCAGCGTTGAGTACACTGAAGCTTTCTTT. Translated: CSVEYTEAFF. The rearrangement links TRBV29-1 to TRBJ1-1; D ambiguous. Between the trimmed V and J ends, which lost 3 bases and 3 bases, there was a span of 2 bases. This CDR3 spans 10 amino acids. Per germline, CDR1 SQVTM and CDR2 ANQGSEA.

The gene calls are TRBV6-2 or TRBV6-3 and TRBJ2-1; D call uncertain. CDR1 and CDR2 (germline): MNHEY, SVGEGT. V gave up 6 bases and J gave up 8 bases, with 11 bases separating them. CDR3 length: 12 amino acids. The CDR3: CASSSYWDEQFF. As DNA, the CDR3 is TGTGCCAGCAGCTCATACTGGGATGAGCAGTTCTTC.

This chain uses TRBV20-1 with TRBJ2-4, with D perhaps TRBD2 (5 bases). V lost 7 bases, J lost 7 bases, and 20 bases lay in between. In germline, CDR1 is DFQATT, CDR2 SNEGSKA (reference sequence). The CDR3 is 14 residues long. The CDR3 DNA reads TGCAGTGTCATCCCAGGTCGGGGAGAGAACATTCAGTACTTC. Amino acids: CSVIPGRGENIQYF.